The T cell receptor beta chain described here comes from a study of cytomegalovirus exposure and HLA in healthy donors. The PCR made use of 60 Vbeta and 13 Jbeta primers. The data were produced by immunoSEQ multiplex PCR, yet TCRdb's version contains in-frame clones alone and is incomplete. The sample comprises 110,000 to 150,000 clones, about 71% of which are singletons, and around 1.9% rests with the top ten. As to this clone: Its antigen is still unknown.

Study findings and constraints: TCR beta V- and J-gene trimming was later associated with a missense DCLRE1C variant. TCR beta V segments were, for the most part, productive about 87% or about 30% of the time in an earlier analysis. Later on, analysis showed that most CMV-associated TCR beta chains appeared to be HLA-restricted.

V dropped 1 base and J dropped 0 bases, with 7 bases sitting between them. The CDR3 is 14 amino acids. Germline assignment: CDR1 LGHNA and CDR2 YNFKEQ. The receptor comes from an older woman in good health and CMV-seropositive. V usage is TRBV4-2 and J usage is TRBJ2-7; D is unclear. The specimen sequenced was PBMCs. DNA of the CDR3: TGTGCCAGCAGCCAAGGGTCCGGCTCCTACGAGCAGTACTTC. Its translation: CASSQGSGSYEQYF.